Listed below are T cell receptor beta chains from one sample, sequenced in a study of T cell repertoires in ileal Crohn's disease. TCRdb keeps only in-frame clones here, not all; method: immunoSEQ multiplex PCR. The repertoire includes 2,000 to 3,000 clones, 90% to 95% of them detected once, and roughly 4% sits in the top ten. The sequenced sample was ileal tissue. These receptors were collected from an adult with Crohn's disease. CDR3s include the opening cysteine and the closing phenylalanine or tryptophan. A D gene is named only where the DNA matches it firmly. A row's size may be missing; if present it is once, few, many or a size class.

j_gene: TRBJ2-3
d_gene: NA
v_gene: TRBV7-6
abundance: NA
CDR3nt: TGTGCCAGCAGCTCATATGACACAGATACGCAGTATTTT
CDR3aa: CASSSYDTDTQYF

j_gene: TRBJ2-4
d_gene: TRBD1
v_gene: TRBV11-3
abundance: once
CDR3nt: TGTGCCAGCAGCTTAAGACAGGGTAATGGAAACATTCAGTACTTC
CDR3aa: CASSLRQGNGNIQYF

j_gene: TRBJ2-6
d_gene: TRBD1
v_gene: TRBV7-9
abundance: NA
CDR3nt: TGTGCCAGCAGCTTTACCAGGGGGATTAGCTCTGGGGCCAACGTCCTGACTTTC
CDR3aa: CASSFTRGISSGANVLTF

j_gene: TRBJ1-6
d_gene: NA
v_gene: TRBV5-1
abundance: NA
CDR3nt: TGCGCCAGCAGCTTATGGGTGGCAGGAGATTCACCCCTCCACTTT
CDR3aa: CASSLWVAGDSPLHF

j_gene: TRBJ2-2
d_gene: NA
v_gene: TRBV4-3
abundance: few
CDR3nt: TGCGCCAGCAGCCTTACCGGGGAGCTGTTTTTT
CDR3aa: CASSLTGELFF

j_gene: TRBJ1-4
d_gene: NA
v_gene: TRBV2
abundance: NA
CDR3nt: TGTGCCAGCAGTGTCCGAACCAGAAATGAAAAACTGTTTTTT
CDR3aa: CASSVRTRNEKLFF

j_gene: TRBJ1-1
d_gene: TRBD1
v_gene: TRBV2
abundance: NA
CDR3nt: TGTGCCAGCAGTCCCATCGGGACAGTAAACACTGAAGCTTTCTTT
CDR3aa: CASSPIGTVNTEAFF

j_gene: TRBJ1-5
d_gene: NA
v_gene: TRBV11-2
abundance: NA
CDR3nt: TGTGCCAGCAGCTCTGGGGGATTGAGCAATCAGCCCCAGCATTTT
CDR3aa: CASSSGGLSNQPQHF

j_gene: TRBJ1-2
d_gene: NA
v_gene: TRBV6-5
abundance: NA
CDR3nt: TGTGCCAGCAGCTCGAGTAACTATGGCTACACCTTC
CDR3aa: CASSSSNYGYTF

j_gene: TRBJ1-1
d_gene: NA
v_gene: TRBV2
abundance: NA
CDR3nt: TGTGCCAGCAGTGAAGTAGCAGGTTTGAACACTGAAGCTTTCTTT
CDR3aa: CASSEVAGLNTEAFF

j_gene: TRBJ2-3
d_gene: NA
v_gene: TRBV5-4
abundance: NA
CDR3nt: TGTGTCCTAGGTGGTAGCACAGATACGCAGTATTTT
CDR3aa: CVLGGSTDTQYF

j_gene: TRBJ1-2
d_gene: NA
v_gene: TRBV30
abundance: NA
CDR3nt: TGTGCCTGGAGTGTGCAGGGTTCATATGGCTACACCTTC
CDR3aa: CAWSVQGSYGYTF

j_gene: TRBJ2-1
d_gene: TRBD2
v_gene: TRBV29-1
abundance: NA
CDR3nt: TGCAGCGTCGCGGGGGAATCCAATGAGCAGTTCTTC
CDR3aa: CSVAGESNEQFF

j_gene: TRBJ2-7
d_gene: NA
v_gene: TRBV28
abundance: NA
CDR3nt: TGTGCCAGCAGTTTCTCCTTTCGACAGGGACTCTACGAGCAGTACTTC
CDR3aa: CASSFSFRQGLYEQYF

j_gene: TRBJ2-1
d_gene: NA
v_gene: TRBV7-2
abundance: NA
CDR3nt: TGTGCCAGCAGCTTAATGGCGTGGGTGCAGTTCTTC
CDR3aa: CASSLMAWVQFF

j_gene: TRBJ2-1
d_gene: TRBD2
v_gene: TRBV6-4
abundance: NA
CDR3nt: TGTGCCAGCAGTAGCGGGGGGGGGTCCTACAATGAGCAGTTCTTC
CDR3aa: CASSSGGGSYNEQFF

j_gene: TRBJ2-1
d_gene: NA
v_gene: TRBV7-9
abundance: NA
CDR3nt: TGTGCCAGCAGCTTGACGGGAGTTGTCAATGAGCAGTTCTTC
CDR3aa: CASSLTGVVNEQFF

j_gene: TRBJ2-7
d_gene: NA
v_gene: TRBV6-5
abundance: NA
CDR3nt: TGTGCCAGCAGTCGAAACCGGGACACCGAGCAGTACTTC
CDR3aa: CASSRNRDTEQYF

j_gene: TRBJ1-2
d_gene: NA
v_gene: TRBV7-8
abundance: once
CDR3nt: TGTGCCAGCAGCGTCTGGGGGGACTATGGCTACACCTTC
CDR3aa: CASSVWGDYGYTF

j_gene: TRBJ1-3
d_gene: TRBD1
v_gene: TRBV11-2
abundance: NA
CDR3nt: TGTGCCAGCAGCTTGGAAAAGGGACAGGGCGATATCACCATATATTTT
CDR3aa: CASSLEKGQGDITIYF

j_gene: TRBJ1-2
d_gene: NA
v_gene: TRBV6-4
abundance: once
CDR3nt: TGTGCCAGCAGTGACGCAACAGGAACTAACTATGGCTACACCTTC
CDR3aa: CASSDATGTNYGYTF

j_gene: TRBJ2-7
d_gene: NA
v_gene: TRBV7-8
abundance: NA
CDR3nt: TGTGCCAGCAGCTCGGAGGTGGTGCAGGGGGAGGGAGACTACGAGCAGTACTTC
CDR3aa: CASSSEVVQGEGDYEQYF

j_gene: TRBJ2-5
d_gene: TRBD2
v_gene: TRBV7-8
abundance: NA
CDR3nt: TGTGCCAGCAGCGAAAGCGGGGGGGCCAGAGAGACCCAGTACTTC
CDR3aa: CASSESGGARETQYF

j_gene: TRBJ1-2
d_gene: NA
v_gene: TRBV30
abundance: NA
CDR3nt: TGTGCCTGGAGTGTACGGGGGATTTATGGCTACACCTTC
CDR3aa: CAWSVRGIYGYTF

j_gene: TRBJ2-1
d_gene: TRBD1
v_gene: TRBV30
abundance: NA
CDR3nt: TGTGCCTGGAGTGTTCGATCGACAGGGTGGGAGTTCTTC
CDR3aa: CAWSVRSTGWEFF

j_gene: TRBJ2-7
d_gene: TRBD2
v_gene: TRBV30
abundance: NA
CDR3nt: TGTGCCTGCCAGAGTTCGGGGGGGGCCTACGAGCAGTACTTC
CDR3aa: CACQSSGGAYEQYF

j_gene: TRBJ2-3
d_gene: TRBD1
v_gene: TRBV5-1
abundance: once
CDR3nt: TGCGCCAGCAGCTTTGACAGGGTAGGGGCAGATACGCAGTATTTT
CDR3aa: CASSFDRVGADTQYF

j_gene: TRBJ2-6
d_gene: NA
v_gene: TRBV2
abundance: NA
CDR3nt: TGTGCCAGCAAGGAACCTATGTGGTCTGGGGCCAACGTCCTGACTTTC
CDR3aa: CASKEPMWSGANVLTF

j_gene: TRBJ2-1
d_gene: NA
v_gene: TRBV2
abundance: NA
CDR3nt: TGTGCCAGCAGTGAAAGGGGGGGCGGTGAGCAGTTCTTC
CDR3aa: CASSERGGGEQFF

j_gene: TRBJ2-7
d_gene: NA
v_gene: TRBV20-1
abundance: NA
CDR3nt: TGCAGTGCTATATGGTGCAGGGCCAGCTTC
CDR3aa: CSAIWCRASF

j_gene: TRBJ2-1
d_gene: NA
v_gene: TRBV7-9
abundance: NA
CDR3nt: TGTGCCAGCAGCGGAAATGAGCAGTTCTTC
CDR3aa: CASSGNEQFF

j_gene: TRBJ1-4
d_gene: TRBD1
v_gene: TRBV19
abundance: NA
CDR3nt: TGTGCCAGTAACCAAATGGACAGGGGAGGGGAAAAACTGTTTTTT
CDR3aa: CASNQMDRGGEKLFF

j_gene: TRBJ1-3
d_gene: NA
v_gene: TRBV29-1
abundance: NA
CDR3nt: TGCAGCGTTGGGATGGACAGCGGTGGAAACACCATATATTTT
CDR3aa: CSVGMDSGGNTIYF

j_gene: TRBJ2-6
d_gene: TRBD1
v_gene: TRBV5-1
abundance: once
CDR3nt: TGCGCCAGCAGCGTGACAGGGACTGGGGCCAACGTCCTGACTTTC
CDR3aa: CASSVTGTGANVLTF

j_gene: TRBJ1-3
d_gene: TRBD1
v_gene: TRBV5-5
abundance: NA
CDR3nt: TGTGCCAGCAGCTTGGAGGTCAAGGGGGCTATCTGGAACACCATATATTTT
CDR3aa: CASSLEVKGAIWNTIYF

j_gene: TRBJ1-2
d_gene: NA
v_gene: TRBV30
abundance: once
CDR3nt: TGTGCCTGGAGGAGGTTCAATGGCTACACCTTC
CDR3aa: CAWRRFNGYTF

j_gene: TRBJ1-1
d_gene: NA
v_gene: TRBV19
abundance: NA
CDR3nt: TGTGCCAGTAGTATAGGGTCCAGGCCTGAAGCTTTCTTT
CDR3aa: CASSIGSRPEAFF

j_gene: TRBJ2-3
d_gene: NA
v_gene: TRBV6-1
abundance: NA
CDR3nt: TGTGCCAGCCCTCAACCAGGGGCAGATACGCAGTATTTT
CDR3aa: CASPQPGADTQYF

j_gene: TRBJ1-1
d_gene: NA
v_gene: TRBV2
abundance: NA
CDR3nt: TGTGCCAGCATTCGGGGTAACACTGAAGCTTTCTTC
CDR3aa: CASIRGNTEAFF

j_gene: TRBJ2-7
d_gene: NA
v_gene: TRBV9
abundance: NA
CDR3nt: TGTGCCAGCAGCCGCGGGGCGAGCTCCTACGAGCAGTACTTC
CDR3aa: CASSRGASSYEQYF

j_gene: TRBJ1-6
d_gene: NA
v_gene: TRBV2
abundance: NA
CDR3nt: TGTGCCGGAGGGACTTCCAGGGGAAATTCACCCCTCCACTTT
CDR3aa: CAGGTSRGNSPLHF

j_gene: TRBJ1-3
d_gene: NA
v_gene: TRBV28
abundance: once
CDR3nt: TGTGCCAGCAGTCCGAGTGGGGTGGCTGGAAACACCATATATTTT
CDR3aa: CASSPSGVAGNTIYF

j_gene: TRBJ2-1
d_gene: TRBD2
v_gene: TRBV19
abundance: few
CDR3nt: TGTGCCAGTAGTACCGGGACTAGCGGGGGCCGGTCCTACAATGAGCAGTTCTTC
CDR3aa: CASSTGTSGGRSYNEQFF

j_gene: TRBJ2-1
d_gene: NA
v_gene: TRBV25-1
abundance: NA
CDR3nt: TGTGCCAGCCAGAGAGGGGACCACAATGAGCAGTTCTTC
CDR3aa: CASQRGDHNEQFF

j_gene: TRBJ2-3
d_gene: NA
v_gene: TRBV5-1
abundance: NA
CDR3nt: TGCGCCAGCAGGGAACAGGGAGTCAGCACAGATACGCAGTATTTT
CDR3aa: CASREQGVSTDTQYF

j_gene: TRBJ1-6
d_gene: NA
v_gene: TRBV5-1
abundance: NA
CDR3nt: TGCGCCAGCAGCTTGGGGGCTACCCAGGGGCGGTATAATTCACCCCTCCACTTT
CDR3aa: CASSLGATQGRYNSPLHF

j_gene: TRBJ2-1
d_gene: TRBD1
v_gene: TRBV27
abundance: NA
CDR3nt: TGTGCCAGCAGTTTAGTAGGGGGCGAGTCCTACAATGAGCAGTTCTTC
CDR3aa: CASSLVGGESYNEQFF

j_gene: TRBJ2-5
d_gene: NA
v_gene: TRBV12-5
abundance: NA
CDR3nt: TGTGCTAGTGGTTTACCAACCCCCCTGGAGACCCAGTACTTC
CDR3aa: CASGLPTPLETQYF

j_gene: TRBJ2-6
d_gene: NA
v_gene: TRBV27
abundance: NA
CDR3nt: TGTGCCAGCAGTTACGGGACAGGGGCCAACGTCCTGACTTTC
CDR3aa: CASSYGTGANVLTF

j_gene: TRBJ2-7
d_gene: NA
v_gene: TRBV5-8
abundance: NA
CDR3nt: TGTGCCAGCAGCTTGGCGGAGGGGGCCTTTTCCTACGAGCAGTACTTC
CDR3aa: CASSLAEGAFSYEQYF

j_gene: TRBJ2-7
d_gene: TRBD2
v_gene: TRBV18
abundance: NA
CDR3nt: TGTGCCAGCTCAGGCGCGGGGGGGCCCTACGAGCAGTACTTC
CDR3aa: CASSGAGGPYEQYF

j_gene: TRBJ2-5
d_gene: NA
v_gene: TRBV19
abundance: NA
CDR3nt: TGTGCCAGTAGTTCCTCATCGGGAGAGACCCAGTACTTC
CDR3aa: CASSSSSGETQYF

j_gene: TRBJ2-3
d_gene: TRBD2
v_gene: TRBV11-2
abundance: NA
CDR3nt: TGTGCCAGCAGCCCTCCCACTAGCGACCCTAGCACAGATACGCAGTATTTT
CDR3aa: CASSPPTSDPSTDTQYF

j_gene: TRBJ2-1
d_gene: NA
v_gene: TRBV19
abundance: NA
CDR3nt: TGTGCCAGTAGTAGAAGGGCTAGCAGCAGCGCTACCTACAATGAGCAGTTCTTC
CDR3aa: CASSRRASSSATYNEQFF